This T cell receptor beta chain is from a study of breast tumors, draining lymph nodes, adjacent tissues. The lymph nodes were axillary draining lymph nodes from breast cancer patients. This clonotype was seen many times. Its target is not known. A single record per CDR3 protein comes from TCRdb applying MiXCR to the multiplex PCR reads. This sample yields 150,000 to 200,000 distinct CDR3 sequences, of which 33% are seen a single time; around 4.1% belongs to the top ten. Whole-study results and caveats: Tumor T cell lymph node origin was a supported hypothesis, not proven. Data fit most tumor T cells coming from lymph node, expanding in tumor. Tumor repertoires ranked between lymph nodes and nontumor tissue in diversity, with V and J gene preferences. Luminal-like breast cancer showed significantly greater tumor-nontumor repertoire similarity than basal-like breast cancer did.

The CDR3 length is 19 residues. After removal of 3 bases from V and 8 bases from J, the junction contained 16 bases not matched to a gene. CDR1 is MDHEN, CDR2 SYDVKM, per germline. Material: axillary lymph node tissue. This receptor was taken from a female donor with breast cancer. Some clones in this sample may be carry-over from other donors' samples. V usage is TRBV28 and J usage is TRBJ2-3, with TRBD2 matching over 14 bases. The DNA for the CDR3 is TGTGCCAGCAGTTTGCAACAACCGGGACTAGCGGGAGTAGGGGGTACGCAGTATTTT. Its translation: CASSLQQPGLAGVGGTQYF.